Each of the 26 T cell receptor beta chains below was sequenced from the same sample in a study of T cells in Graves' hyperthyroidism and ophthalmopathy. From RNA transcripts, TCR beta CDR3 regions were amplified. The HTBI primer set served for first-round RT-PCR of the TCR CDR3. TCRdb analysed the multiplex PCR reads with MiXCR anew, one entry per CDR3 protein. The table includes roughly 800,000 distinct CDR3 sequences, 35% to 45% detected once. The sequencing input was blood. Receptors were obtained from a man younger than 35 with Graves' hyperthyroidism.

The chain combines TRBV7-9 with TRBJ2-3; TRBD2 might be the D (6 bases). This CDR3 comprises 15 residues. The V end was cut by 5 bases, the J end by 2 bases, with 14 bases between. Per germline, CDR1 SEHNR and CDR2 FQNEAQ (reference sequence). The CDR3 is CASSSLAAVTDTQYF. Here the CDR3 DNA reads TGTGCCAGCAGCAGCTTAGCGGCAGTCACAGATACGCAGTATTTT.

This chain connects TRBV19 to TRBJ2-5; D might be TRBD2 (6 bases). The CDR3 spans 15 residues. The V gene lost 5 bases and the J gene lost 2 bases, with 15 bases spanning the gap. Germline loops: CDR1 LNHDA, CDR2 SQIVND (reference sequence). Here the CDR3 reads CASSPGWRGQETQYF. Written as DNA, the CDR3 is TGTGCCAGTAGTCCCGGTTGGAGGGGACAAGAGACCCAGTACTTC.

The J gene is TRBJ2-7, the V gene TRBV11-2; a weak D match, TRBD2 (5 bases). V lost 6 bases and J 3 bases, leaving 12 bases between the germline ends. The germline V gene encodes CDR1 SGHAT and CDR2 FQNNGV. There are 13 residues in the CDR3. The CDR3 loop is CASSFGLLYEQYF. CDR3 coding DNA: TGTGCCAGCAGTTTCGGACTCCTCTACGAGCAGTACTTC.

This chain links TRBV5-8 with TRBJ2-7; 11 nucleotides match TRBD2. Losses at the gene ends were 4 bases for V and 7 bases for J; bases not matched to a gene: 10. Germline lookup yields CDR1 SGHTS and CDR2 YDEGEE. There are 15 residues in the CDR3. CDR3 bases: TGTGCCAGCAGCCTGGATAGCGGGGGGGCGCGGGAGCAGTACTTC. It specifies CASSLDSGGAREQYF.

V is TRBV29-1 and J is TRBJ2-3; no clear D gene. Trimming took off 2 bases at V and 2 bases at J, with 2 bases between the two ends. The CDR3 loop spans 11 amino acids. The V gene's germline CDR1 is SQVTM and CDR2 ANQGSEA. DNA for the CDR3: TGCAGCGTTGAAACCACAGATACGCAGTATTTT. It is translated as CSVETTDTQYF.

This clonotype was seen repeatedly, ten times or more. This chain uses TRBV20-1 with TRBJ2-7; D might be TRBD1 or TRBD2, each matching 6 bases. Germline values: CDR1 DFQATT, CDR2 SNEGSKA (reference sequence). V lost 6 bases and J lost 6, with 12 bases in between. The CDR3 spans 11 residues. The CDR3 sequence is CSASPGAEQYF. The CDR3 coding sequence is TGCAGTGCGTCGCCGGGGGCCGAGCAGTACTTC.

This clonotype was detected only a few times. The chain is built from TRBV2 and TRBJ2-2; D uncertain. The germline V gene has CDR1 SNHLY and CDR2 FYNNEI. The CDR3 totals 15 residues. V gave up 6 bases and J gave up 7 bases, with 18 bases separating them. CDR3 loop: CASSPARSHSGELFF. CDR3 nucleotides: TGTGCCAGCAGCCCGGCGCGGAGCCATAGCGGGGAGCTGTTTTTT. Supplemented by reference TRBV2 and TRBJ2-2, the full variable domain reads EPEVTQTPSHQVTQMGQEVILRCVPISNHLYFYWYRQILGQKVEFLVSFYNNEISEKSEIFDDQFSVERPDGSNFTLKIRSTKLEDSAMYFCASSPARSHSGELFFGEGSRLTVL.

This clonotype was detected a few times. V gene TRBV11-1 combines with J gene TRBJ1-5; 8 positions agree with TRBD1. The V and J ends lost 5 bases and 0 bases, in that order; junction bases with no gene match: 6. Germline CDR1 is SGHAT and CDR2 is FQDESV (reference sequence). This CDR3 has 16 residues. The CDR3 is CASSPRTGLSNQPQHF. CDR3 bases: TGTGCCAGCAGCCCGCGGACAGGGCTTAGCAATCAGCCCCAGCATTTT.

The chain couples TRBV10-3 to TRBJ2-7; 10 positions match TRBD2. The CDR3 contains 15 residues. Germline V CDR1 and CDR2: ENHRY, SYGVKD. Trimming took 8 bases from V and 1 from J; bases not matched to a gene: 8. CDR3 in amino acids: CAIRGGTSESYEQYF. As DNA, the CDR3 is TGTGCCATCCGTGGGGGGACTAGCGAGTCCTACGAGCAGTACTTC.

The gene calls are TRBV9 and TRBJ2-3; 7 bases match TRBD2. Trimming removed 4 bases from V and 6 bases from J; junction bases left unmatched: 8. This CDR3 spans 14 amino acids. The germline V gene has CDR1 SGDLS and CDR2 YYNGEE. The CDR3 loop is CASSPGLGADTQYF. CDR3 bases: TGTGCCAGCAGCCCCGGACTAGGAGCGGATACGCAGTATTTT.

This chain uses TRBV20-1 with TRBJ1-2; tentative D call: TRBD1 (6 bases). The germline V and J ends were trimmed by 4 bases and 7 bases, with 19 bases remaining between them. Germline V lookup: CDR1 DFQATT, CDR2 SNEGSKA (reference sequence). The CDR3 sequence is 14 residues long. CDR3 bases: TGCAGTGCTATGGACAGCAAGAGTCGGGGTGGCTACACCTTC. Translation: CSAMDSKSRGGYTF.

This clonotype has a count of ten or more. CDR3 amino acids: CSVIGNTEAFF. The DNA for the CDR3 is TGCAGCGTGATAGGGAACACTGAAGCTTTCTTT. The V gene is TRBV29-1, the J gene TRBJ1-1; D is uncertain. The germline CDR1 and CDR2 sequences are SQVTM and ANQGSEA. The CDR3 runs to 11 residues. Trimming cost V 6 bases and J 1 base, with 6 bases left between them.

The sample holds a few counts of this clonotype. For the CDR3, the DNA is TGCGCCAGCAGCTTGGAACAGGGGCGGGGTTCACCCCTCCACTTT. Amino acid sequence: CASSLEQGRGSPLHF. The chain has TRBV5-1 and TRBJ1-6, with 7 positions matching TRBD1. The CDR3 contains 15 residues. The V and J ends lost 0 bases and 9 bases, in that order; junction bases with no gene match: 6. Germline CDR1 is SGHRS and CDR2 is YFSETQ.

This clonotype has just a few counts. The gene calls are TRBV4-1 and TRBJ1-5, with a weak D call TRBD1 (5 bases). From germline, CDR1 is MGHRA and CDR2 YSYEKL. The CDR3 contains 14 residues. Trimming pared 3 bases from V and 7 bases from J, leaving 13 bases between. CDR3 bases: TGCGCCAGCAGCCACATTTCTGGGGCACAGCCCCAGCATTTT. Translated, it gives CASSHISGAQPQHF.

Concerning this clonotype itself: One end of the junction varies from germline; a read error may be responsible. The chain joins TRBV10-3 to TRBJ1-2; TRBD1 is a possible D gene (6 bases). CDR1 is ENHRY, CDR2 SYGVKD, per germline. This CDR3 is built from 11 residues. CDR3 region: CASAGDFGYAF. DNA for the CDR3: TGTGCCAGCGCAGGGGACTTCGGCTACGCCTTC.

The chain employs TRBV5-1 and TRBJ1-4; maybe TRBD1 (6 bases). Trimming took off 4 bases at V and 3 bases at J, with 10 bases between the two ends. The CDR3 loop spans 14 amino acids. CDR1 and CDR2 (germline): SGHRS, YFSETQ. The CDR3 DNA reads as TGCGCCAGCAGCCAAGGGGGTGCTAATGAAAAACTGTTTTTT. The encoded protein is CASSQGGANEKLFF.

Comment on this clonotype: With a much larger clone just one base away, this may be a read error. The chain uses TRBV7-2 and TRBJ2-5; no clear D gene. The CDR3 runs 12 residues. Germline V gene data show CDR1 as SGHTA and CDR2 as FQGNSA. CDR3: CASSRTKEAQYF. The DNA of the CDR3 is TGTGCCAGCAGCAGGACCAAAGAGGCCCAGTACTTC.

This clonotype appeared a few times. This sequence joins TRBV20-1 and TRBJ2-2; D is unclear. This CDR3 is built from 12 residues. CDR1 and CDR2 from the germline V gene are DFQATT and SNEGSKA (reference sequence). Trimming removed 3 bases from V and 1 base from J, with 3 bases in between. For the CDR3, the DNA is TGCAGTGCTAGGTGGAACACCGGGGAGCTGTTTTTT. Residues: CSARWNTGELFF.

The V gene is TRBV6-5, the J gene TRBJ1-2; D uncertain. Germline V gene data show CDR1 as MNHEY and CDR2 as SVGAGI. Trimming took off 2 bases at V and 1 base at J, with 5 bases between the two ends. The CDR3 covers 13 residues. The CDR3 DNA follows: TGTGCCAGCAGTTACACGGTTAACTATGGCTACACCTTC. This translates into CASSYTVNYGYTF.

The rearrangement links TRBV29-1 to TRBJ2-5; D remains unclear. The ends were cut back, 3 bases at V and 2 bases at J, with 10 bases in the middle. The germline V gene encodes CDR1 SQVTM and CDR2 ANQGSEA. The CDR3 totals 13 residues. The CDR3 is CSVEGYLQETQYF. The CDR3 nucleotides read TGCAGCGTTGAGGGGTACCTACAAGAGACCCAGTACTTC.

This clonotype was seen at least ten times. The chain carries TRBV10-3 and TRBJ2-2, with D unresolved. Trimming took 0 bases from V and 6 from J, leaving 11 bases between them. Germline assignment: CDR1 ENHRY and CDR2 SYGVKD. The CDR3 is 15 residues long. The CDR3 DNA sequence: TGTGCCATCAGTGAGTCTGGCCTCAGTTCCGGGGAGCTGTTTTTT. Its protein product is CAISESGLSSGELFF.

This clonotype was found a few times. The chain recombines TRBV11-2 with TRBJ1-2, with a weak D call TRBD1 (5 bases). V lost 4 bases, J lost 8 bases, and 11 bases lay in between. The CDR3 covers 12 residues. Germline V gives CDR1 SGHAT, CDR2 FQNNGV. The chain's CDR3 is CASSYGAKGYTF. CDR3 coding DNA: TGTGCCAGCAGCTACGGGGCTAAAGGCTACACCTTC.

This clonotype was picked up many times. The CDR3 DNA follows: TGTGCCAGCAGCTTGGGGATCGGCTACACCTTC. The encoded protein is CASSLGIGYTF. The J gene is TRBJ1-2, the V gene TRBV5-6; D remains unclear. Germline CDR1 reads SGHDT; CDR2 reads YYEEEE. V lost 0 bases, J lost 8 bases, and 5 bases lay in between. The CDR3 spans 11 residues.

This clonotype is a singleton in its sample. V and J are TRBV4-2 and TRBJ1-1; possible D gene TRBD1, 5 bases. The CDR3 is 15 amino acids. V was pared by 0 bases and J by 0 bases, with 8 bases between. CDR1 is LGHNA and CDR2 is YNFKEQ in the germline V gene. The CDR3 bases are TGTGCCAGCAGCCAAGAGTACAGGATGAACACTGAAGCTTTCTTT. As protein: CASSQEYRMNTEAFF.

This rearrangement joins TRBV11-3 to TRBJ1-1, with a possible D match to TRBD1 (6 bases). Trimming took off 6 bases at V and 5 bases at J, with 13 bases between the two ends. Germline assignment: CDR1 SGHNT and CDR2 YENEEA. The CDR3 is made up of 13 amino acids. The chain's CDR3 is CASSRTASTEAFF. The CDR3 nucleotides read TGTGCCAGCAGTAGGACAGCGAGTACTGAAGCTTTCTTT.

Comment on this clonotype: A much larger clone differs by one base, so this may be a read error. The chain has TRBV29-1 and TRBJ2-7, with D possibly matching TRBD1 (6 bases). There are 11 residues in the CDR3. Germline V gives CDR1 SQVTM, CDR2 ANQGSEA. V gave up 7 bases and J gave up 3 bases, with 10 bases separating them. CDR3 amino acids: CSGGQYYEQYF. CDR3 sequence (DNA): TGCAGCGGTGGACAGTACTACGAGCAGTACTTC.